A single sample is the source of the 20 T cell receptor beta chains below, sequenced in a study of blood T cells in healthy people across ages. Using a J-beta primer mix together with a sample-barcoded 5' primer, a second PCR was run for about 6 to 11 cycles. Via MiXCR, TCRdb re-called the 5' RACE reads, giving one row per CDR3 protein. The sample holds fewer than 900,000 distinct CDR3 sequences, roughly two fifths seen once. The sample comprised blood. The source is a woman aged 60-70 years in good health.

J is TRBJ2-1 and V is TRBV5-1; D remains unclear. The CDR3 is made up of 14 amino acids. The germline V and J ends were trimmed by 4 bases and 0 bases, with 8 bases remaining between them. Germline values: CDR1 SGHRS, CDR2 YFSETQ. The CDR3 DNA sequence: TGCGCCAGCAGCCACACGACCTCCTACAATGAGCAGTTCTTC. This encodes CASSHTTSYNEQFF.

Points on this clonotype: Germline and junction disagree at one end, which may indicate a read error. V usage is TRBV14 and J usage is TRBJ2-1, with D unresolved. The CDR3 runs to 12 residues. Germline CDR1 and CDR2: SGHDN and FVKESK. The CDR3 sequence: CASNQEYSEQFF. CDR3 nucleotide sequence: TGTGCCAGCAACCAAGAGTACAGTGAGCAGTTCTTC.

This clonotype showed up just a few times. The chain employs TRBV7-3 and TRBJ2-1; the D gene could be TRBD1 or TRBD2 (5 bases each). There are 16 residues in the CDR3. Trimming took off 1 base at V and 6 bases at J, with 16 bases between the two ends. CDR1 is SGHTA and CDR2 is FQGTGA in the germline V gene. CDR3 DNA: TGTGCCAGCAGCTTAATCCCGGGGCCCGCTGGCAATGAGCAGTTCTTC. Its translation is CASSLIPGPAGNEQFF.

V is TRBV20-1 and J is TRBJ2-7; 7 positions agree with TRBD2. Germline-derived CDR1 and CDR2 are DFQATT and SNEGSKA (reference sequence). The CDR3 totals 14 residues. After removal of 6 bases from V and 3 bases from J, the junction contained 11 bases not matched to a gene. CDR3 bases: TGCAGTGCCAGCCCCCCACTAGCGAGCTACGAGCAGTACTTC. Encoded protein: CSASPPLASYEQYF.

As for this clonotype: Just one base apart from a much larger clone, this may be a read error. The chain carries TRBV6-1 and TRBJ2-7, with TRBD2 identical over 11 bases. V shed 6 bases, J shed 0 bases, and the junction held 1 base outside the gene matches. The germline CDR1 and CDR2 sequences are MNHNS and SASEGT. The CDR3 loop spans 14 amino acids. CDR3 loop: CASRGLADSYEQYF. DNA of the CDR3: TGTGCCAGCAGGGGACTAGCGGACTCCTACGAGCAGTACTTC.

As to this clonotype: A read error may explain this, as a much larger clone is one base away. The chain recombines TRBV29-1 with TRBJ2-5, with TRBD2 matching over 7 bases. CDR1 SQVTM and CDR2 ANQGSEA come from the germline V gene. The V segment lost 3 bases and the J segment 11 bases; nucleotides outside the gene matches: 12. The CDR3 covers 13 residues. Written as DNA, the CDR3 is TGCAGCGTTGAGACGGGGGGAGACAATGAGCAGTACTTC. It translates to CSVETGGDNEQYF.

This clonotype was recorded only once. The chain links TRBV28 to TRBJ2-3, with TRBD2 matching over 11 bases. With V trimmed by 2 bases and J by 5 bases, 6 bases remained unmatched. The CDR3 totals 16 residues. Germline values: CDR1 MDHEN, CDR2 SYDVKM. The CDR3 sequence is CASSLLAGGSGDTQYF. The CDR3 DNA sequence: TGTGCCAGCAGTTTACTAGCGGGGGGATCCGGAGATACGCAGTATTTT.

This clonotype came up a few times. This sequence joins TRBV3-1 and TRBJ1-2; TRBD1 matches at 8 bases. CDR3 length equals 15 residues. Germline V gene sequence: CDR1 LGHDT, CDR2 YNNKEL (reference sequence). V lost 3 bases and J lost 4; bases outside the gene matches: 7. DNA for the CDR3: TGTGCCAGCAGCCACTCAGGGGGCGCCGGCTATGGCTACACCTTC. It specifies CASSHSGGAGYGYTF.

This chain joins TRBV6-1 and TRBJ1-2, with 10 bases that match TRBD1. The CDR3 loop spans 16 amino acids. Trimming removed 4 bases from V and 4 bases from J; junction bases left unmatched: 9. Germline V lookup: CDR1 MNHNS, CDR2 SASEGT. In nucleotides, the CDR3 is TGTGCCAGCAGTGGGTACTCGGGACAGGGGCCCTATGGCTACACCTTC. Translation gives CASSGYSGQGPYGYTF.

This clonotype has ten or more counts. V usage is TRBV10-3 and J usage is TRBJ2-7, with D uncertain. Trimming cost V 0 bases and J 6 bases, with 6 bases left between them. Germline V gene data show CDR1 as ENHRY and CDR2 as SYGVKD. The length of the CDR3 is 12 residues. In DNA form, the CDR3 reads TGTGCCATCAGTGAGTCTGGGTCCGAGCAGTACTTC. The encoded protein is CAISESGSEQYF.

The chain couples TRBV6-1 to TRBJ2-7; D not resolved. V lost 4 bases and J lost 5, with 15 bases in between. The CDR3 has 14 residues. Germline CDR1 and CDR2: MNHNS and SASEGT. The CDR3 sequence: CASSVSTSPHEQYF. DNA for the CDR3: TGTGCCAGCAGTGTCTCGACCAGCCCCCACGAGCAGTACTTC.

This clonotype showed up just a few times. This chain joins TRBV5-6 and TRBJ2-7; the match to TRBD2 covers 7 bases. J was trimmed by 4 bases and V by 5 bases; bases with no gene match: 12. The CDR3 has 15 amino acids. Germline V gene sequence: CDR1 SGHDT, CDR2 YYEEEE. Here the CDR3 DNA reads TGTGCCAGCAGAGCCTCCGGGACTATTTTTTACGAGCAGTACTTC. This codes for CASRASGTIFYEQYF.

J is TRBJ1-1 and V is TRBV7-9; D gene ambiguous. Germline loops: CDR1 SEHNR, CDR2 FQNEAQ (reference sequence). The CDR3 totals 13 residues. The ends were cut back, 4 bases at V and 0 bases at J, with 6 bases in the middle. CDR3 DNA: TGTGCCAGCAGCTCGGAGTTGAACACTGAAGCTTTCTTT. Its translation is CASSSELNTEAFF.

This clonotype was recorded a few times. The V call is TRBV24-1, the J call TRBJ2-3, with 8 bases aligning to TRBD1. The CDR3 loop spans 15 amino acids. CDR1 is KGHDR, CDR2 SFDVKD, per germline. V trimming: 5 bases; J trimming: 4 bases; junction bases outside the gene matches: 7. The CDR3 DNA follows: TGTGCCACCAGTGGGGGGACAGGAAGCGCAGATACGCAGTATTTT. This translates into CATSGGTGSADTQYF.

The chain employs TRBV20-1 and TRBJ2-3; D is ambiguous. The CDR3 is 12 amino acids. The V end was cut by 3 bases, the J end by 4 bases, with 8 bases between. Germline values: CDR1 DFQATT, CDR2 SNEGSKA (reference sequence). The CDR3: CSASVGPDTQYF. The DNA of the CDR3 is TGCAGTGCTAGTGTCGGCCCAGATACGCAGTATTTT.

The V gene is TRBV12-5, the J gene TRBJ1-1, with D uncertain. V lost 6 bases and J lost 1, with 15 bases in between. This CDR3 has 15 amino acids. The germline V gene has CDR1 LGHNT and CDR2 FRNRAP. The CDR3 sequence is CASGPLTTPNTEAFF. As DNA, the CDR3 is TGTGCTAGTGGCCCCCTGACAACCCCGAACACTGAAGCTTTCTTT. The complete variable domain, with remaining parts taken from reference TRBV12-5 and TRBJ1-1, reads DARVTQTPRHKVTEMGQEVTMRCQPILGHNTVFWYRQTMMQGLELLAYFRNRAPLDDSGMPKDRFSAEMPDATLATLKIQPSEPRDSAVYFCASGPLTTPNTEAFFGQGTRLTVV.

This clonotype was detected a few times. This chain connects TRBV12-3 or TRBV12-4 to TRBJ2-7; D call uncertain. Trimming stripped 7 bases from V and 7 bases from J, with 20 bases between. The CDR3 has 14 amino acids. This chain's CDR3 is CASTSIVGWDEQYF. The CDR3 nucleotides read TGTGCCAGCACCTCTATTGTGGGGTGGGATGAGCAGTACTTC.

DNA of the CDR3: TGCAGCGTTGTGACAGGGACTAATCCTAATGAGCAGTTCTTC. This codes for CSVVTGTNPNEQFF. This chain links TRBV29-1 with TRBJ2-1; D assignment may be TRBD1 or TRBD2 (7 bases each). Trimming cost V 4 bases and J 7 bases, with 17 bases left between them. CDR1 and CDR2 (germline): SQVTM, ANQGSEA. The CDR3 is made up of 14 amino acids.

This clonotype was observed a few times. J is TRBJ2-1 and V is TRBV28; TRBD1 matches 9 bases. CDR3 length: 15 residues. V lost 3 bases, J lost 9 bases, and 9 bases stayed unmatched. Germline assignment: CDR1 MDHEN and CDR2 SYDVKM. The CDR3 sequence is CASSLRDRDFLEQFF. The CDR3 DNA sequence: TGTGCCAGCAGTTTGCGGGACAGGGATTTTCTTGAGCAGTTCTTC.

Concerning this clonotype itself: A single base separates this from a much larger clone, so it may be a read error. V usage is TRBV6-2 or TRBV6-3 and J usage is TRBJ2-1; no reliable D call. Trimming pared 6 bases from V and 2 bases from J, leaving 5 bases between. The CDR3 has 12 amino acids. Germline V gene sequence: CDR1 MNHEY, CDR2 SVGEGT. This chain's CDR3 is CASRLTYNEQFF. CDR3 nucleotide sequence: TGTGCCAGCAGGCTCACCTACAATGAGCAGTTCTTC.